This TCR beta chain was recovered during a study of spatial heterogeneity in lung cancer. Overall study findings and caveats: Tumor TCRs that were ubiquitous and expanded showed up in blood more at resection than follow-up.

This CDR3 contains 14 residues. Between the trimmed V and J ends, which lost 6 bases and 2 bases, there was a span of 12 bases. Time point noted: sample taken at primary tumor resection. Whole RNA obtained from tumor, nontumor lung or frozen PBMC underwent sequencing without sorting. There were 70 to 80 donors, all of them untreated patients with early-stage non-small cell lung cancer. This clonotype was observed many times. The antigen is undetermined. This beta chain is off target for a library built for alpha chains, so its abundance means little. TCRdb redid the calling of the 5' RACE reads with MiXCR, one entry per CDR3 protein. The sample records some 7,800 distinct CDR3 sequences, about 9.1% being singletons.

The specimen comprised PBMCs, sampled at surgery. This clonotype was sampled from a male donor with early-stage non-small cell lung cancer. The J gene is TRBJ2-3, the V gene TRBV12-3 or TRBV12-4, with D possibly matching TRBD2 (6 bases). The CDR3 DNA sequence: TGTGCCAGCAGGGGGGACTTTTACACAGATACGCAGTATTTT. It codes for CASRGDFYTDTQYF.